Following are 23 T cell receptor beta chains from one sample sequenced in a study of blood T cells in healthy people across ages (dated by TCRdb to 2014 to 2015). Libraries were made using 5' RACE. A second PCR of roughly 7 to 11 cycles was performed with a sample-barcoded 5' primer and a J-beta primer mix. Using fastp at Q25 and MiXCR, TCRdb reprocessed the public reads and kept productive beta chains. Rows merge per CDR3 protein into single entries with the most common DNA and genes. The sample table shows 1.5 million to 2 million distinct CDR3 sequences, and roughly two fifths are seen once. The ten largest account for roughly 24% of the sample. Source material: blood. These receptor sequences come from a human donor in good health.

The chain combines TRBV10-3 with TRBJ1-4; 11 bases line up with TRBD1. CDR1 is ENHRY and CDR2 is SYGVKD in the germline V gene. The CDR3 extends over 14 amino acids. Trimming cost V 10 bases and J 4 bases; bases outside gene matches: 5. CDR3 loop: CATGTGGDNEKLFF. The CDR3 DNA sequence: TGTGCCACCGGGACAGGGGGGGATAATGAAAAACTGTTTTTT.

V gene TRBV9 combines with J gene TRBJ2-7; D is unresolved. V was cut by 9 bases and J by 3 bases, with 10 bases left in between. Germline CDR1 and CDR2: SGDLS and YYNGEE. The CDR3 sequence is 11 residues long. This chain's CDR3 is CAIFWLYEQYF. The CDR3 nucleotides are TGTGCCATTTTTTGGCTCTACGAGCAGTACTTC.

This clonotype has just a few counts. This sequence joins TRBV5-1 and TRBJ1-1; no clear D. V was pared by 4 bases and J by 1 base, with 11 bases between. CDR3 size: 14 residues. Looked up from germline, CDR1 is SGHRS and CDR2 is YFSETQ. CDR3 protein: CASSPMGANTEAFF. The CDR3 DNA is TGCGCCAGCAGCCCGATGGGTGCGAACACTGAAGCTTTCTTT. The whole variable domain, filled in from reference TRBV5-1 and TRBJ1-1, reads KAGVTQTPRYLIKTRGQQVTLSCSPISGHRSVSWYQQTPGQGLQFLFEYFSETQRNKGNFPGRFSGRQFSNSRSEMNVSTLELGDSALYLCASSPMGANTEAFFGQGTRLTVV.

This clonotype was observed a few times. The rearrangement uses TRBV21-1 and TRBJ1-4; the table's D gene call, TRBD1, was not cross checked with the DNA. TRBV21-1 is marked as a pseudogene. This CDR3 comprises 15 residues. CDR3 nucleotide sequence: TGTGCCAGCACCCTCACAGGGTTAAAGGTAGAAAAACTGTTTTTT. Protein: CASTLTGLKVEKLFF.

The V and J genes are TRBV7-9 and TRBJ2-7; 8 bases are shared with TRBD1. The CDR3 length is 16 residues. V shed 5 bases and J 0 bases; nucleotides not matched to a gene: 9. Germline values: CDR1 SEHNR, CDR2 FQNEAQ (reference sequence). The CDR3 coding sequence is TGTGCCAGCAGCGACGGGAAGACAGGGGACTCCTACGAGCAGTACTTC. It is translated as CASSDGKTGDSYEQYF.

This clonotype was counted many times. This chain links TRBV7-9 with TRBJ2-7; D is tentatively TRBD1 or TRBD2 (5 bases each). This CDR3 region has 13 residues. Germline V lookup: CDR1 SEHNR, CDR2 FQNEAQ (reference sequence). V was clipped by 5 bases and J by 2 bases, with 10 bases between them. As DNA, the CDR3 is TGTGCCAGCAGCCCCCCGGGGCCCTACGAGCAGTACTTC. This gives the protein CASSPPGPYEQYF.

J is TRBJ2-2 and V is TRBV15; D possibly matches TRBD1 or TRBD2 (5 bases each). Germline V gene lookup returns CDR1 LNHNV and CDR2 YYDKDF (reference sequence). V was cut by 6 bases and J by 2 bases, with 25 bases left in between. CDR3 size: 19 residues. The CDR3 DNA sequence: TGTGCCACCAGACCTCTCGGGTTGGGACGGGCCTATAACACCGGGGAGCTGTTTTTT. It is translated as CATRPLGLGRAYNTGELFF.

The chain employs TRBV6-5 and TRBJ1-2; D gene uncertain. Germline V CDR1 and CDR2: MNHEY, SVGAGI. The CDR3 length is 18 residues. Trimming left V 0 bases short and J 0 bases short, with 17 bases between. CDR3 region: CASSYSGPLRYPNYGYTF. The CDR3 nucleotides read TGTGCCAGCAGTTACTCGGGCCCCCTACGGTACCCTAACTATGGCTACACCTTC.

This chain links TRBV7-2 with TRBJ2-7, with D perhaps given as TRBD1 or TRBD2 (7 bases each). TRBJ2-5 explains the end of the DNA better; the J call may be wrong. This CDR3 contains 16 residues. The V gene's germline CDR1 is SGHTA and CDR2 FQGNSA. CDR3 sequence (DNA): TGTGCCAGCAGCTTAAGGGGGCGGGGCGGGGGTGAGACCCAGTACTTC. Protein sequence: CASSLRGRGGGETQYF.

CDR3 coding DNA: TGTGCCAGCAGAGCCGGGTCCCCAAGCTCCTATAATTCACCCCTCCACTTT. The encoded protein is CASRAGSPSSYNSPLHF. V gene TRBV5-6 combines with J gene TRBJ1-6; D gene uncertain. The CDR3 loop spans 17 amino acids. The germline CDR1 and CDR2 sequences are SGHDT and YYEEEE. The V gene lost 5 bases and the J gene lost 0 bases, with 15 bases spanning the gap.

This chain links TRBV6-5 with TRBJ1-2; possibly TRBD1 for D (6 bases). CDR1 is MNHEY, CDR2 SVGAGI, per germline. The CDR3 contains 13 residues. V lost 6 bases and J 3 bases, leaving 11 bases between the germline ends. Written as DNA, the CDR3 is TGTGCCAGCAGCCGACAGGTCGACTATGGCTACACCTTC. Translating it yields CASSRQVDYGYTF.

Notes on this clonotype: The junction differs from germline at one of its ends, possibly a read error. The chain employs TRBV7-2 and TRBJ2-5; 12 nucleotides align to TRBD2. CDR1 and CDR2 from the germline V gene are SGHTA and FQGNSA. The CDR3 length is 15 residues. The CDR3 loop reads CAGSPRLAGEGTQYF. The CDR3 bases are TGTGCCGGCAGCCCCAGACTAGCGGGGGAAGGGACCCAGTACTTC.

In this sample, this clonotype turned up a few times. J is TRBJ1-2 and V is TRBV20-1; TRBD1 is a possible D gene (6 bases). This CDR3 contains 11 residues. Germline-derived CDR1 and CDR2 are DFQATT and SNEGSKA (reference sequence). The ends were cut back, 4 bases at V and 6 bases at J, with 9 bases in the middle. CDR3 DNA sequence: TGCAGTGCTACAGGGGATCATGGCTACACCTTC. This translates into CSATGDHGYTF.

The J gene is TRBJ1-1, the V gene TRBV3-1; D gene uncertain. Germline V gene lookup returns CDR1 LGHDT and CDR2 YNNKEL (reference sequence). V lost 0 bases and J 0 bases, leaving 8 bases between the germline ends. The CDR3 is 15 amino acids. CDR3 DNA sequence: TGTGCCAGCAGCCAAGAGTGGGGTTTGAACACTGAAGCTTTCTTT. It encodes CASSQEWGLNTEAFF.

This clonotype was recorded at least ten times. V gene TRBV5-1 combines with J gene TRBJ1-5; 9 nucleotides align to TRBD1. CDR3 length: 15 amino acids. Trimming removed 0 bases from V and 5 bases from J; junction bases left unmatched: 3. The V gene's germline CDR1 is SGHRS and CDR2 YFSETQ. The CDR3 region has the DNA TGCGCCAGCAGCTTGGGACGACAGGGGGATCAGCCCCAGCATTTT. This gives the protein CASSLGRQGDQPQHF.

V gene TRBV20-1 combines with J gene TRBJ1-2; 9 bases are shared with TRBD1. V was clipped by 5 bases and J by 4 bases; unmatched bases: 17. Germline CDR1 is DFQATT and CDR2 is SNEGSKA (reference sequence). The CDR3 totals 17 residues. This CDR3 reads CSAEARTGQGWGYGYTF. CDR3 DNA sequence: TGCAGTGCTGAAGCGAGAACCGGACAGGGGTGGGGCTATGGCTACACCTTC.

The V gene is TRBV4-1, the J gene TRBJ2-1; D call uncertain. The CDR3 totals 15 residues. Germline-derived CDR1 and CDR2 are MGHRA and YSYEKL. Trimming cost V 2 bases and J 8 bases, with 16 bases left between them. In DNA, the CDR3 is TGCGCCAGCAGCCAACCTAGTGCAACGTACTATGAGCAGTTCTTC. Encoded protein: CASSQPSATYYEQFF.

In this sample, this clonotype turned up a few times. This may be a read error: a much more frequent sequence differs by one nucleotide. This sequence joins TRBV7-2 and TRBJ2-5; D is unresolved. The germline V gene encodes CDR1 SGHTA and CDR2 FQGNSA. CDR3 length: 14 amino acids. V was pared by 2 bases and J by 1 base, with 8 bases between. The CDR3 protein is CASSLTVGQETQYF. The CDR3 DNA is TGTGCCAGCAGCTTAACGGTGGGCCAAGAGACCCAGTACTTC.

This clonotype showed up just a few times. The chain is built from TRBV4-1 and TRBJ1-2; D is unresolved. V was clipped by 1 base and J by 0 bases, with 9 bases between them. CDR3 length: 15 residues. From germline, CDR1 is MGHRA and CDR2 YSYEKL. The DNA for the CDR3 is TGCGCCAGCAGCCAAGGCGGGTTTTCTAACTATGGCTACACCTTC. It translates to CASSQGGFSNYGYTF.

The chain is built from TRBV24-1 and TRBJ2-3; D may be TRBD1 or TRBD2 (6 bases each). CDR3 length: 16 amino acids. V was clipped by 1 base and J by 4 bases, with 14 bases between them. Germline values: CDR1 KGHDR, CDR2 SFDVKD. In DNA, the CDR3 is TGTGCCACCAGTGATTTCCGGGGGCAGGCGTCAGATACGCAGTATTTT. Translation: CATSDFRGQASDTQYF.

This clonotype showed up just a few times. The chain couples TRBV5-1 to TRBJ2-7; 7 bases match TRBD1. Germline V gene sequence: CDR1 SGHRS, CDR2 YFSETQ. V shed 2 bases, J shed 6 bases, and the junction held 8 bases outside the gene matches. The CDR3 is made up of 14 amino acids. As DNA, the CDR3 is TGCGCCAGCAGCTTATTACAGGGGATCGGCGAGCAGTACTTC. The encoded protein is CASSLLQGIGEQYF. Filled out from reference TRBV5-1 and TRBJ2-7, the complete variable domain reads KAGVTQTPRYLIKTRGQQVTLSCSPISGHRSVSWYQQTPGQGLQFLFEYFSETQRNKGNFPGRFSGRQFSNSRSEMNVSTLELGDSALYLCASSLLQGIGEQYFGPGTRLTVT.

For the CDR3, the DNA is TGTGCCACCAGTGGAAGGGCCGGGCAGTTCTTC. This codes for CATSGRAGQFF. The chain links TRBV24-1 to TRBJ2-1; D remains ambiguous. CDR1 KGHDR and CDR2 SFDVKD come from the germline V gene. The CDR3 has 11 amino acids. Trimming cost V 5 bases and J 12 bases, with 10 bases left between them.

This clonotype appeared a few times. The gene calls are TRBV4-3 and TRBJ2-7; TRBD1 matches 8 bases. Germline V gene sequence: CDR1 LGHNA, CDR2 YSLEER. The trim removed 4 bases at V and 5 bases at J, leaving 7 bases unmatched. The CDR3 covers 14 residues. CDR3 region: CASSRLTGENEQYF. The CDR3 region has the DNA TGCGCCAGCAGCCGGCTGACAGGGGAGAACGAGCAGTACTTC.